Listed below are T cell receptor beta chains from one sample, sequenced in a study of technical replicates of blood from a few donors. Repertoires were generated with immunoSEQ multiplex PCR, while TCRdb's copy carries only in-frame clones and drops some. In the table there are about 93,000 clones, about 95% of which are singletons. The sequenced sample was T cells isolated from PBMCs. These receptor sequences come from a human donor in good health. Each CDR3 is given with its conserved first and last residue. D genes are given only for firm matches. A clone size is listed for some rows: how often the clone was seen (once, few, many), or a class if it is expanded.

TRBJ2-7 | - | TRBV28 | once | TGTGCCACCGGACTCGGGATGGTAGGCGAGCAGTACTTC | CATGLGMVGEQYF
TRBJ2-1 | - | TRBV2 | few | TGTGCCATCAGGGCAGGGATATACAATGAGCAGTTCTTC | CAIRAGIYNEQFF
TRBJ2-1 | TRBD2 | TRBV4-1 | - | TGCGCCAGCAGCCAAGATGAGCGGGGGGCTCATGAGCAGTTCTTC | CASSQDERGAHEQFF
TRBJ1-3 | - | TRBV5-4 | - | TGTGCCAGCAGCCAGACGACAGGACCTGGAAACACCATATATTTT | CASSQTTGPGNTIYF
TRBJ2-1 | - | TRBV15 | - | TGTGCCACCAGCGGAGGTAGTTACAATGAGCAGTTCTTC | CATSGGSYNEQFF
TRBJ2-1 | TRBD2 | TRBV18 | - | TGTGCCAGCTCACCGGGGGAGGGCATCTACAATGAGCAGTTCTTC | CASSPGEGIYNEQFF
TRBJ1-2 | - | TRBV30 | once | TGTGCCTGGAGTGCCGGGACTGCCTATGGCTACACCTTC | CAWSAGTAYGYTF
TRBJ2-3 | - | TRBV1 | once | TGCACCAGCAGCCAAGATGCGTCTAGCGGGGGGGCAGATACGCAGTATTTT | CTSSQDASSGGADTQYF
TRBJ2-7 | - | TRBV4-1 | - | TGCGCCAGCAGCCAGGGGGCTCCGGTCTACGAGCAGTACTTC | CASSQGAPVYEQYF
TRBJ2-5 | TRBD1 | TRBV2 | - | TGTGCCAGCAGCCCCGGACAGGGCATAGAAGAGACCCAGTACTTC | CASSPGQGIEETQYF
TRBJ2-7 | TRBD2 | TRBV13 | - | TGTGCCAGCAGCCCTATTAGGCGGGAGAGGATGTCCTACGAGCAGTACTTC | CASSPIRRERMSYEQYF
TRBJ1-1 | - | TRBV9 | - | TGTGCCAGCAGCGTAGCGTCAGGGAACACTGAAGCTTTCTTT | CASSVASGNTEAFF
TRBJ2-7 | - | TRBV2 | - | TGTGCCAGCAACTCACAGGGGACTGCCGGCTACGAGCAGTACTTC | CASNSQGTAGYEQYF
TRBJ2-5 | TRBD1 | TRBV5-8 | - | TGTGCCAGCAGCTTTGGGACAGGGGGGTCAGAGACCCAGTACTTC | CASSFGTGGSETQYF
TRBJ1-1 | TRBD1 | TRBV4-1 | - | TGCGCCAGCAGCCAAGACGAGACAGGGGGGACTGAAGCTTTCTTT | CASSQDETGGTEAFF
TRBJ2-5 | TRBD2 | TRBV27 | - | TGTGCCACCTCGTTCAGCGGGAGGGCCAGAGAGACCCAGTACTTC | CATSFSGRARETQYF
TRBJ1-2 | - | TRBV28 | - | TGTGCCAGCAGCTCCATTGGGGGCAAATATGGCTACACCTTC | CASSSIGGKYGYTF
TRBJ1-2 | TRBD1 | TRBV19 | - | TGTGCCAGCGCATACAAAAATACAGGGGCGAAGGATGGCTACACCTTC | CASAYKNTGAKDGYTF
TRBJ1-2 | - | TRBV27 | - | TGTGCCAGCAGTTTAAGAGGGTCCTATGGCTACACCTTC | CASSLRGSYGYTF
TRBJ1-1 | TRBD1 | TRBV7-9 | - | TGTGCCAGCAGCTTAGCGGGACAGGGGGTATCAGAAGCTTTCTTT | CASSLAGQGVSEAFF
TRBJ1-1 | - | TRBV19 | - | TGTGCCAGTAGTATGCGCCTGGACACTGAAGCTTTCTTT | CASSMRLDTEAFF
TRBJ1-2 | - | TRBV27 | - | TGTGCCAGCAGTCCCGGGTCCCAAAATTACTATGGCTACACCTTC | CASSPGSQNYYGYTF
TRBJ2-3 | - | TRBV7-8 | - | TGTGCCAGCAGGTGGGGCAGTAGCACAGATACGCAGTATTTT | CASRWGSSTDTQYF
TRBJ1-2 | - | TRBV5-6 | - | TGTGCCAGCAGCTTCCGGCGGGCCACTAACTATGGCTACACCTTC | CASSFRRATNYGYTF
TRBJ1-1 | - | TRBV5-8 | - | TGTGCCAGCAGCTTCGGGGGGGAGGACACTGAAGCTTTCTTT | CASSFGGEDTEAFF
TRBJ2-7 | TRBD2 | TRBV9 | - | TGTGCCAGCAGCGTAAGAGCGGGAACTGACTACGAGCAGTACTTC | CASSVRAGTDYEQYF
TRBJ2-7 | TRBD1 | TRBV5-1 | - | TGCGCCAGCAGCTTATCCGGGACAGGGAACGAGCAGTACTTC | CASSLSGTGNEQYF
TRBJ2-3 | TRBD2 | TRBV6-1 | - | TGTGCCAGCAGTGTTCGGGGACTAGCGGGGGGTTACACAGATACGCAGTATTTT | CASSVRGLAGGYTDTQYF
TRBJ2-7 | TRBD1 | TRBV9 | once | TGTGCCAGCAGCCTGACAGGGGGGCCATCCTACGAGCAGTACTTC | CASSLTGGPSYEQYF
TRBJ2-5 | TRBD1 | TRBV12-5 | - | TGTGCTAGTGGGAGACAGGGTCTCCTAGGAGAGACCCAGTACTTC | CASGRQGLLGETQYF
TRBJ1-4 | TRBD1 | TRBV10-3 | - | TGTGCCACCCAGGGGGCGAGTAATGAAAAACTGTTTTTT | CATQGASNEKLFF
TRBJ2-5 | TRBD2 | TRBV27 | - | TGTGCCAGCAGCTGGACCGGGACTAGCGGGAGGGCCGGGGAGACCCAGTACTTC | CASSWTGTSGRAGETQYF
TRBJ1-2 | - | TRBV12-5 | - | TGTGCTAGTGGTTTGGTAAATCAAAACTATGGCTACACCTTC | CASGLVNQNYGYTF
TRBJ1-4 | - | TRBV30 | - | TGTGCCTGGAGTGTACTGGGGAGGGACGAAAAACTGTTTTTT | CAWSVLGRDEKLFF
TRBJ1-3 | - | TRBV6-1 | once | TGTGCCAGCATAGGGACAACTGGAAACACCATATATTTT | CASIGTTGNTIYF
TRBJ2-7 | - | TRBV6-5 | - | TGTGCCAGCGGCCTTGGGACAACCTACGAGCAGTACTTC | CASGLGTTYEQYF
TRBJ1-1 | - | TRBV5-1 | - | TGCGCCAGCAGCTTGTTCTTAAACACTGAAGCTTTCTTT | CASSLFLNTEAFF